This TCR beta chain was retrieved from a study of blood T cell repertoires in COVID-19. The CDR3 extends over 14 amino acids. V lost 7 bases, J lost 7 bases, and 5 bases stayed unmatched. Original methodology: By means of reference gene primer amplification, nucleated cell counts were estimated. The method was immunoSEQ multiplex PCR; TCRdb's version includes in-frame clones alone and lacks a portion of them. The V and J calls and the clone size are those of that table, but D and trimming were determined from the DNA. The table has about 240,000 clones, about 83% seen once. The sample comprised peripheral blood. The TCR sequence derives from a human donor in a cohort sampled during active COVID-19. The rearrangement links TRBV23-1 to TRBJ2-7; 15 bases match TRBD2. TRBV23-1 is designated an ORF whose function remains uncertain. The CDR3 DNA reads as TGCGCCAGCACCAGGACTAGCGGGGGGGAAGAGCAGTACTTC. It is translated as CASTRTSGGEEQYF.